This T cell receptor beta chain was recovered during a study of shared clonotypes between healthy human individuals (dated by TCRdb to 2018 to 2021). Study-wide context: Two women and a few men aged 18 to 49 years were included in the cohort. Per donor, three plates each were used for CD4 naive and CD4 memory, two for CD8 naive, and one for CD8 memory. To estimate repertoire size and how much clonotype sharing occurs between individuals, the study deeply sequenced the blood TCR repertoires of about 5 healthy adults. To increase sequencing depth and limit assay-specific biases, TCR repertoire library preparation and sequencing were carried out by different laboratories using diverse techniques. Per donor, leukapheresis produced somewhere between about 0.9 and 9.5 billion PBMCs.

General conclusions and limits of the study: Sampling was restricted to blood, and TCR repertoires in tissue are likely to differ from TCR repertoires in blood. Pairwise subsampling led to the expectation that sequencing depth would affect the degree of clonotype sharing among donors. Even with the large sequencing depth, rarefaction of the sorted-subset datasets indicated that sequencing was incomplete. Larger estimated clonotype richness was generally found for naive subsets than for memory subsets. Because the study included only a small number of donors, the genetic and exposure-history diversity represented was limited. Compared with non-shared clonotypes, the clonotypes found in all four sorted-subset donors had higher generation probabilities. Sharing across several donors was observed for approximately 4.6% of naive CD4, less than 4% of naive CD8, 2% to 2.5% of memory CD4, and roughly 0.4% of memory CD8 clonotypes.

Using the deep immunoSEQ assay, TCR CDR3 regions were amplified from genomic DNA by multiplex PCR. Extracted genomic DNA from each cell subset was spread evenly across all wells of several immunoSEQ 96-well plates, with each plate serving as a replicate. For sorted subsets, each replicate PCR was loaded with roughly 190 ng genomic DNA, equivalent to 30,000 or so T cell genomes. The purified libraries were quantified using a Qubit 3.0 fluorometer, sized with a Bioanalyzer 2100, and then quantified again using the KAPA Library Quantification kit. Every immunoSEQ 96-well plate was sequenced on a separate single-read 150-cycle Illumina NextSeq 550 flow cell. As for the original processing: Because the immunoSEQ output included only junctional sequences and no quality scores, the filtering could not be the same as the filtering used for full-length reads. To assign V/J genes and CDR3, sequences were annotated against IMGT germline references using PyIR, a Python wrapper for IgBLAST v1.9. Reads with weak V/J assignments (E-value above 1e-6), missing CDR3, stop codons, out-of-frame junctions, or ambiguous translated residues were removed. V3J clonotypes were defined as sequences sharing the same inferred V gene, J gene, and CDR3 amino acid sequence. To compute the percentage overlap between repertoires, the number of shared unique clonotypes was divided by the size of the smaller repertoire. Three approaches were used to assess repertoire richness: RTK rarefaction, the Chao1 estimator, and Recon v2.1 estimates of unobserved clonotypes. For all TCRbeta clonotypes obtained by the gDNA method from a few donors, generation probabilities were computed with OLGA. TCRdb obtained this table from immuneACCESS and retained in-frame rearrangements with V and J assigned. These tables miss some clones; where compared with another copy, unresolved V genes account for less than half of the shortfall, and the remainder is unexplained. V, J and clone size were drawn from that table, and D and trimming were deduced from the DNA. In this sample the table shows under 2.5 million clones, 85% to 95% of which occur a single time. The ten most abundant clones make up around 0.4% of the sample.

The donors were healthy, HIV-negative adults with no recently reported acute infections or vaccinations. All donors were Caucasian adults living in Nashville, Tennessee, USA. CD4+ T cells were enriched by magnetic negative selection, after which naive cells were positively selected on CD45RA and the negative fraction was taken as the memory subset. Blood was obtained by leukapheresis, after which PBMCs were separated by Ficoll-Histopaque density gradient centrifugation and cryopreserved in liquid nitrogen vapor phase. Purity and quantity of every magnetically sorted T cell population were checked by analytical flow cytometry. Genomic DNA was isolated from each sorted fraction and quantified by UV absorbance on a Nanodrop 2000c. V is trimmed back by 5 bases and J by 3 bases, and the junction contains 6 bases that no gene match accounts for. The CDR3 numbers 15 residues from cysteine through phenylalanine. The sequence is cut down to CDR3 DNA, 45 bases in frame from base 1. The germline V gene (reference sequence) supplies CDR1 MNHEY and CDR2 SMNVEV.

As to this clone: Its antigen remains undetermined. Qualities for individual bases were not recorded, and no much larger clone is one base off.

This sequence was found in a man between 18 and 29 years old in good health. Some clones in this sample may be carry-over from other donors' samples. The sequence joins TRBV27 to TRBJ2-4; the junction holds 8 bases that match TRBD1. The sample taken for sequencing was naive CD4+ T cells from PBMCs. The sample's cell subset or site, from its label and the paper: CD45RA+ positively selected. CDR3 region: CASSNTGGSKNIQYF. The DNA reads as follows: TGTGCCAGCAGTAATACAGGGGGGAGCAAAAACATTCAGTACTTC.